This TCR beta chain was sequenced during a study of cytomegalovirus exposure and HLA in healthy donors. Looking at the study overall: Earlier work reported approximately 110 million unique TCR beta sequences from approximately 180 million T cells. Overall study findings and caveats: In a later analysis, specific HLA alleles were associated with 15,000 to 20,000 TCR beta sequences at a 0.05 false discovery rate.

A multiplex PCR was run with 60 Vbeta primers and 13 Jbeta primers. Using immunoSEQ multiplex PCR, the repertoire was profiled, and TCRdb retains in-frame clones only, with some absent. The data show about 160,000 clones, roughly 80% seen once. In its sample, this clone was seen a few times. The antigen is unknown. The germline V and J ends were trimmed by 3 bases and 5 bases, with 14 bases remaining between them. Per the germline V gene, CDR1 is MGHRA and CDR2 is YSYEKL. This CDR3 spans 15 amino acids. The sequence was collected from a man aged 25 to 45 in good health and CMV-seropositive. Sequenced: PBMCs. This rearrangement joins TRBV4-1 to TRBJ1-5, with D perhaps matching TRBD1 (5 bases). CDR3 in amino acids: CASSHDDTGDQPQHF. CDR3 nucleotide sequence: TGCGCCAGCAGCCACGACGATACGGGGGATCAGCCCCAGCATTTT.